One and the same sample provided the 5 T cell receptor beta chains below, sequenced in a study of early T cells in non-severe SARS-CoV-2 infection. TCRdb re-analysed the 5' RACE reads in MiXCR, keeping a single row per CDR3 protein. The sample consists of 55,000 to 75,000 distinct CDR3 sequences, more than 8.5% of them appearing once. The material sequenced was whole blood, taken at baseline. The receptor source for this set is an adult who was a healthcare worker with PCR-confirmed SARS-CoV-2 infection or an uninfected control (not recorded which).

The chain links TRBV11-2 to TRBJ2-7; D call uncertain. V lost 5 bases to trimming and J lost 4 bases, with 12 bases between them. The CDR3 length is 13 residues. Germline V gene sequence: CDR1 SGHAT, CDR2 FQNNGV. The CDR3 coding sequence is TGTGCCAGCAGCCCTGGGTTGCGGTACGAGCAGTACTTC. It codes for CASSPGLRYEQYF.

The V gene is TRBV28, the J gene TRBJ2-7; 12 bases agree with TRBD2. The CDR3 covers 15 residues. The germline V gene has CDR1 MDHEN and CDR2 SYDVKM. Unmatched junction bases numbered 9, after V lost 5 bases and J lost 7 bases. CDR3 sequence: CASSQTSGSIVEQYF. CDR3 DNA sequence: TGTGCCAGCAGTCAGACTAGCGGGAGTATTGTTGAGCAGTACTTC.

CDR3 sequence reads: CASSYGGAGEGNTEAFF. CDR3 bases: TGTGCCAGCAGTTACGGGGGAGCCGGCGAGGGGAACACTGAAGCTTTCTTT. The rearrangement links TRBV6-5 to TRBJ1-1; maybe TRBD1 (5 bases). Trimming removed 2 bases from V and 1 base from J, with 17 bases in between. The CDR3 totals 17 residues. Germline V gene data show CDR1 as MNHEY and CDR2 as SVGAGI.

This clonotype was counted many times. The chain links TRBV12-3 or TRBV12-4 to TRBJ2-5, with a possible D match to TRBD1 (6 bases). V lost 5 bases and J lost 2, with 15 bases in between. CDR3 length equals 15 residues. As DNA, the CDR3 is TGTGCCAGCAGTCCGTTTGGCCAGGGGCAAGAGACCCAGTACTTC. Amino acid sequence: CASSPFGQGQETQYF.

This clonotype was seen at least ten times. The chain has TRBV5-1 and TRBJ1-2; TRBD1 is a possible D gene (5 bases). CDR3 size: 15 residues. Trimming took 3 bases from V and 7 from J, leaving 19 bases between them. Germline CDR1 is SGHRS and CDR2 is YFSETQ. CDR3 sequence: CASSSAGTAVGGYTF. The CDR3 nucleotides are TGCGCCAGCAGCTCGGCCGGGACGGCGGTGGGTGGCTACACCTTC. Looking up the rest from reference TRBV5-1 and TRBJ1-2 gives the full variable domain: KAGVTQTPRYLIKTRGQQVTLSCSPISGHRSVSWYQQTPGQGLQFLFEYFSETQRNKGNFPGRFSGRQFSNSRSEMNVSTLELGDSALYLCASSSAGTAVGGYTFGSGTRLTVV.